A selection of T cell receptor beta chains follows, all from one sample in a study of OX40 agonist ivuxolimab in advanced cancers. This table comes from immunoSEQ multiplex PCR, and its TCRdb copy is limited to in-frame clones, with some not included. The data show approximately 46,000 clones, 60% to 80% seen once. The specimen was CD4+ or CD8+ T cells sorted from blood, collected in a trial of the OX40 agonist ivuxolimab. These receptors all come from an adult with an advanced solid tumor such as melanoma, head and neck, liver or kidney cancer. The CDR3 runs from the conserved cysteine through the conserved F or W. Fields, in order: D gene, clone size, V gene, CDR3 length, J gene, CDR3 protein, CDR3 DNA. A D gene is named only where the DNA matches it firmly. Clone size is stated in some rows and not others, as once, few, many or a class when expanded.

NA	NA	TRBV4-3	12	TRBJ1-4	CASSPRRDILFF	TGCGCCAGCAGCCCCCGCCGGGACATACTGTTTTTT
NA	NA	TRBV9	14	TRBJ2-7	CASSALDRPYEQYF	TGTGCCAGCAGCGCTTTAGACAGACCCTACGAGCAGTACTTC
TRBD1	NA	TRBV18	16	TRBJ1-4	CASSHGQGATNEKLFF	TGTGCCAGCTCCCACGGGCAGGGGGCGACTAATGAAAAACTGTTTTTT
NA	NA	TRBV27	18	TRBJ2-2	CASSLYADYEFGTGELFF	TGTGCCAGCAGTTTATACGCGGACTACGAGTTCGGCACCGGGGAGCTGTTTTTT
NA	NA	TRBV15	13	TRBJ1-1	CATSIRDLAEAFF	TGTGCCACCAGCATTAGGGATTTGGCTGAAGCTTTCTTT
NA	NA	TRBV6-1	11	TRBJ1-1	CASSETEEAFF	TGTGCCAGCAGTGAGACAGAGGAAGCTTTCTTT
TRBD2	few	TRBV4-1	16	TRBJ2-5	CASSQLGLAVKETQYF	TGCGCCAGCAGCCAGCTAGGACTAGCGGTTAAAGAGACCCAGTACTTC
NA	once	TRBV27	15	TRBJ2-7	CASSLFGRGAKEQYF	TGTGCCAGCAGTTTATTTGGCAGGGGTGCGAAAGAGCAGTACTTC
TRBD1	NA	TRBV28	13	TRBJ2-5	CASKGTGRVGKYF	TGTGCCAGCAAGGGGACAGGGAGAGTTGGGAAGTACTTC
TRBD1	NA	TRBV7-4	19	TRBJ2-3	CASSRSTGTGPGSTDTQYF	TGTGCCAGCAGCCGATCAACCGGGACAGGGCCAGGAAGCACAGATACGCAGTATTTT
TRBD2	NA	TRBV27	17	TRBJ2-1	CASSLLSSGRVYNEQFF	TGTGCCAGCAGTTTACTATCTAGCGGGAGAGTTTACAATGAGCAGTTCTTC
NA	few	TRBV10-3	13	TRBJ2-5	CAISVTVQETQYF	TGTGCCATCAGTGTGACAGTTCAAGAGACCCAGTACTTC
TRBD1	NA	TRBV23-1	14	TRBJ2-7	CASRPTGQGYEQYF	TGCGCCAGCAGGCCAACGGGACAGGGTTACGAGCAGTACTTC
NA	NA	TRBV29-1	12	TRBJ2-5	CSVREGEETQYF	TGCAGCGTGAGAGAGGGGGAGGAGACCCAGTACTTC
TRBD2	NA	TRBV23-1	19	TRBJ2-7	CASSRAGLAGGIEGNEQYF	TGCGCCAGCAGTCGAGCGGGACTAGCGGGAGGAATCGAGGGGAACGAGCAGTACTTC
TRBD1	NA	TRBV11-2	15	TRBJ1-2	CASSQTAQTGLGYTF	TGTGCCAGCAGCCAGACTGCCCAGACAGGGCTCGGCTACACCTTC
NA	NA	TRBV28	11	TRBJ1-2	CASSLSRGYTF	TGTGCCAGCAGTTTATCTCGGGGCTACACCTTC
NA	NA	TRBV29-1	12	TRBJ2-7	CSVGWGSYEQYF	TGCAGCGTGGGGTGGGGCAGCTACGAGCAGTACTTC
NA	NA	TRBV6-5	16	TRBJ2-7	CASSYSGRDPLYEQYF	TGTGCCAGCAGTTACTCGGGCAGGGATCCCCTCTACGAGCAGTACTTC
TRBD1	NA	TRBV5-1	14	TRBJ1-4	CASRADRGLEKLFF	TGCGCCAGCAGAGCAGACAGGGGGCTTGAAAAACTGTTTTTT
TRBD2	few	TRBV2	15	TRBJ2-5	CASSGAGGPLETQYF	TGTGCCAGCAGTGGAGCGGGAGGGCCGTTGGAGACCCAGTACTTC
NA	once	TRBV7-9	12	TRBJ1-2	CASSKNSYGYTF	TGTGCCAGCAGTAAAAATTCCTATGGCTACACCTTC
NA	NA	TRBV28	15	TRBJ2-7	CASRPYSGGIYEQYF	TGTGCCAGCAGGCCCTACTCTGGCGGGATCTACGAGCAGTACTTC
TRBD2	NA	TRBV25-1	15	TRBJ2-5	CASSEASGGTETQYF	TGTGCCAGCAGTGAAGCAAGCGGGGGAACAGAGACCCAGTACTTC
NA	few	TRBV7-9	14	TRBJ1-6	CASSLLSPNSPLHF	TGTGCCAGCAGCTTACTTTCCCCCAATTCACCCCTCCACTTT
TRBD1	NA	TRBV11-2	13	TRBJ1-4	CASSLSWTGGLFF	TGTGCCAGCAGCTTATCCTGGACAGGCGGGCTGTTTTTC
TRBD2	once	TRBV27	19	TRBJ2-7	CASSSRLAGGRTTVYEQYF	TGTGCCAGCAGTTCAAGACTAGCGGGGGGCCGAACCACTGTCTACGAGCAGTACTTC
TRBD1	NA	TRBV9	14	TRBJ1-5	CASSVVPSGQDQHF	TGTGCCAGCAGCGTAGTACCCTCGGGACAGGACCAGCATTTT
TRBD1	NA	TRBV7-3	15	TRBJ1-1	CASSSAYTGGTEAFF	TGTGCCAGCAGCTCCGCCTATACAGGGGGGACTGAAGCTTTCTTT
TRBD1	once	TRBV18	14	TRBJ2-5	CASSPYGQGETQYF	TGTGCCAGCTCACCCTACGGACAGGGTGAGACCCAGTACTTC
NA	NA	TRBV7-9	15	TRBJ1-3	CASSVGGSSGNTIYF	TGTGCCAGCAGCGTGGGGGGTAGCTCTGGAAACACCATATATTTT
TRBD1	NA	TRBV4-1	14	TRBJ1-1	CASSQDRTGGEAFF	TGCGCCAGCAGCCAAGATCGGACAGGGGGTGAAGCTTTCTTT
TRBD1	NA	TRBV19	17	TRBJ1-1	CASSPVPGQIGDTEAFF	TGTGCCAGTAGCCCTGTCCCGGGACAGATAGGGGACACTGAAGCTTTCTTT
NA	few	TRBV7-2	14	TRBJ2-1	CASSFYAGDNEQFF	TGTGCCAGCAGCTTTTATGCAGGGGACAATGAGCAGTTCTTC
NA	once	TRBV9	17	TRBJ2-2	CASSHRQGGMNTGELFF	TGTGCCAGCAGCCATCGGCAGGGCGGGATGAACACCGGGGAGCTGTTTTTT
NA	NA	TRBV21-1	15	TRBJ2-3	CASSQTRARTDTQYF	TGTGCCAGCAGCCAAACAAGGGCCCGCACAGATACGCAGTATTTT
NA	NA	TRBV28	17	TRBJ1-5	CASSSPGRLYSNQPQHF	TGTGCCAGCAGTTCCCCCGGACGGCTGTATAGCAATCAGCCCCAGCATTTT
TRBD1	NA	TRBV2	15	TRBJ1-4	CASSEVQGAREKLFF	TGTGCCAGCAGTGAAGTACAGGGGGCGAGGGAAAAACTGTTTTTT
NA	NA	TRBV6-5	14	TRBJ2-1	CASSQLTGNNEQFF	TGTGCCAGCAGTCAACTGACAGGTAACAATGAGCAGTTCTTC
NA	NA	TRBV7-2	15	TRBJ2-7	CASSLGLQRGHEQYF	TGTGCCAGCAGCTTAGGGCTCCAAAGAGGCCACGAGCAGTACTTC
TRBD2	NA	TRBV7-8	14	TRBJ2-7	CASSTGTNFYEQYF	TGTGCCAGCAGCACCGGGACTAACTTCTACGAGCAGTACTTC
NA	NA	TRBV6-6	14	TRBJ1-4	CASSYGRAGEKLFF	TGTGCCAGCAGTTACGGTCGAGCAGGCGAAAAACTGTTTTTT
NA	few	TRBV19	16	TRBJ1-2	CASIVRGGAYGYGYTF	TGTGCCAGTATCGTACGTGGGGGCGCATACGGCTATGGCTACACCTTC
NA	NA	TRBV5-6	12	TRBJ1-2	CASSLGDYGYTF	TGTGCCAGCAGCTTGGGGGACTATGGCTACACCTTC
NA	once	TRBV2	13	TRBJ1-5	CASNPERGQPQHF	TGTGCCAGCAATCCCGAGCGTGGTCAGCCCCAGCATTTT
NA	NA	TRBV29-1	14	TRBJ2-2	CSATIGGNTGELFF	TGCAGCGCAACCATCGGGGGGAACACCGGGGAGCTGTTTTTT
NA	once	TRBV19	15	TRBJ1-3	CASSPRAGAGNTIYF	TGTGCCAGTAGTCCTAGGGCAGGGGCTGGAAACACCATATATTTT
NA	NA	TRBV6-5	14	TRBJ2-1	CASPRPLHHNEQFF	TGTGCCAGCCCCCGTCCACTCCACCACAATGAGCAGTTCTTC